This TCR beta chain was obtained from a study of early T cells in non-severe SARS-CoV-2 infection. Individual cDNA molecules received unique molecular identifiers during library preparation. TCRdb reprocessed the 5' RACE reads via MiXCR and lists one record per CDR3 protein. The sample shows 68,000 or so distinct CDR3 sequences, 10% to 15% of them seen only once. Input material: whole blood. This sequence was found in an adult who was a healthcare worker with PCR-confirmed SARS-CoV-2 infection or an uninfected control (not recorded which).

CDR3 amino acids: CASSYPLTAGNTIYF. In nucleotides, the CDR3 is TGTGCCAGCAGTTACCCGCTGACAGCCGGAAACACCATATATTTT. This rearrangement joins TRBV6-6 to TRBJ1-3; D may be TRBD1 (5 bases). The ends were cut back, 2 bases at V and 4 bases at J, with 12 bases in the middle. CDR1 is MNHNY and CDR2 is SVGAGI in the germline V gene (reference sequence). The CDR3 totals 15 residues.